Presented here are 17 T cell receptor beta chains from one specimen sequenced in a study of blood T cell repertoires in COVID-19. Some clones are missing from TCRdb's copy, which holds only in-frame ones; the method was immunoSEQ multiplex PCR. Among roughly 180,000 clones listed, roughly 85% were seen once. The sample taken for sequencing was peripheral blood. The receptors shown here come from a woman aged 55-70 years with acute or convalescent COVID-19.

The V call is TRBV7-9, the J call TRBJ2-1; no definite D call. The CDR3 extends over 15 amino acids. Germline-derived CDR1 and CDR2 are SEHNR and FQNEAQ (reference sequence). V gave up 8 bases and J gave up 0 bases, with 14 bases separating them. CDR3 residues: CASGIKRSSYNEQFF. In DNA, the CDR3 is TGTGCCAGCGGAATAAAGCGTTCCTCCTACAATGAGCAGTTCTTC.

This clone was counted between two and nine times. The rearrangement links TRBV6-5 to TRBJ1-1, with unresolved D. The CDR3 sequence is 13 residues long. V dropped 7 bases and J dropped 0 bases, with 9 bases sitting between them. Germline V gene sequence: CDR1 MNHEY, CDR2 SVGAGI. The CDR3 region has the DNA TGTGCCAGCACCCTCAGGATGAACACTGAAGCTTTCTTT. This sequence encodes CASTLRMNTEAFF.

Only a few counts were recorded for this clone. The rearrangement links TRBV11-2 to TRBJ2-1; 8 bases are a match to TRBD2. Germline V gene data show CDR1 as SGHAT and CDR2 as FQNNGV. The CDR3 extends over 15 amino acids. The V gene end was trimmed by 2 bases and the J gene end by 8 bases; junction bases not matched to a gene: 8. CDR3 nucleotides: TGTGCCAGCAGCTTAAGGGGGACTAGGGTTCATGAGCAGTTCTTC. It translates to CASSLRGTRVHEQFF.

This chain uses TRBV4-2 with TRBJ1-1; 7 bases agree with TRBD1. Germline assignment: CDR1 LGHNA and CDR2 YNFKEQ. Unmatched junction bases numbered 10, after V lost 1 base and J lost 5 bases. The CDR3 has 16 amino acids. CDR3 loop: CASSQGAGTAKTEAFF. The CDR3 DNA reads as TGTGCCAGCAGCCAAGGAGCCGGGACAGCCAAAACTGAAGCTTTCTTT.

The chain is built from TRBV2 and TRBJ1-1; D gene uncertain. The V end was cut by 6 bases, the J end by 5 bases, with 10 bases between. The CDR3 covers 12 residues. Germline V gene lookup returns CDR1 SNHLY and CDR2 FYNNEI. This CDR3 is CASSTVSTEAFF. For the CDR3, the DNA is TGTGCCAGCAGCACAGTCAGTACTGAAGCTTTCTTT.

A single count supports this clone. V gene TRBV4-1 combines with J gene TRBJ1-4; TRBD1 agrees at 8 bases. CDR3 length: 14 amino acids. Germline values: CDR1 MGHRA, CDR2 YSYEKL. V shed 4 bases and J 7 bases; nucleotides not matched to a gene: 5. CDR3 protein: CASSLLDRGEKLFF. The DNA of the CDR3 is TGCGCCAGCAGCCTCCTCGACAGGGGTGAAAAACTGTTTTTT.

This clone was picked up one time. CDR3 sequence: CASSLGGHQGDGYTF. Written as DNA, the CDR3 is TGCGCCAGCAGCTTGGGGGGACATCAAGGTGATGGCTACACCTTC. The chain couples TRBV5-1 to TRBJ1-2; a weak D match, TRBD1 (6 bases). V was trimmed by 0 bases and J by 6 bases, leaving 15 bases between them. Germline CDR1 SGHRS, CDR2 YFSETQ. This CDR3 has 15 residues.

The chain employs TRBV27 and TRBJ1-1; 7 bases match TRBD1. CDR1 and CDR2 from the germline V gene are MNHEY and SMNVEV (reference sequence). The CDR3 runs to 13 residues. The V segment lost 5 bases and the J segment 5 bases; nucleotides outside the gene matches: 5. The CDR3 reads CASSLNRGTEAFF. The CDR3, as DNA: TGTGCCAGCAGTCTTAACAGGGGTACTGAAGCTTTCTTT.

The genes are TRBV9 and TRBJ2-1; D possibly corresponds to TRBD2 (6 bases). CDR1 is SGDLS, CDR2 YYNGEE, per germline. Trimming left V 3 bases short and J 6 bases short, with 16 bases between. The CDR3 has 15 amino acids. CDR3 sequence: CASSAGTVLLNEQFF. For the CDR3, the DNA is TGTGCCAGCAGCGCCGGGACTGTATTACTCAATGAGCAGTTCTTC.

V is TRBV7-9 and J is TRBJ1-1; 9 bases agree with TRBD1. Germline-derived CDR1 and CDR2 are SEHNR and FQNEAQ (reference sequence). After removal of 4 bases from V and 10 bases from J, the junction contained 7 bases not matched to a gene. CDR3 length equals 13 residues. The CDR3 region is CASSSSTGGVAFF. For the CDR3, the DNA is TGTGCCAGCAGCTCTTCGACAGGGGGGGTAGCTTTCTTT.

This rearrangement joins TRBV4-1 to TRBJ2-5, with a possible D match to TRBD1 (7 bases). The germline V gene has CDR1 MGHRA and CDR2 YSYEKL. With 7 bases removed from V and 2 bases from J, the gap between germline ends came to 17 bases. The CDR3 runs to 15 residues. The chain's CDR3 is CASTVTAGGQETQYF. CDR3 DNA: TGCGCCAGCACCGTCACTGCAGGGGGGCAAGAGACCCAGTACTTC.

The chain employs TRBV21-1 and TRBJ1-5; the table assigns TRBD1, which was not confirmed against the DNA. TRBV21-1 is termed a pseudogene. The CDR3 consists of 13 residues. This chain's CDR3 is CASTPSRGQPQHF. CDR3 nucleotides: TGTGCCAGCACCCCGTCAAGGGGTCAGCCCCAGCATTTT.

The V gene is TRBV28, the J gene TRBJ2-7, with 8 bases matching TRBD2. CDR3 length equals 15 residues. Germline V gene lookup returns CDR1 MDHEN and CDR2 SYDVKM. Losses at the gene ends were 3 bases for V and 9 bases for J; bases not matched to a gene: 13. The CDR3 DNA reads as TGTGCCAGCAGTTTTCTAGCGGGCCCCTCGGATCGGCAGTACTTC. Amino acids: CASSFLAGPSDRQYF.

This clone occurred once. The rearrangement joins TRBV4-2 to TRBJ2-5; D may be TRBD2 (6 bases). This CDR3 is 15 amino acids long. Germline lookup yields CDR1 LGHNA and CDR2 YNFKEQ. The V end was cut by 4 bases, the J end by 1 base, with 13 bases between. CDR3 loop: CASSPWGGSQETQYF. CDR3 nucleotide sequence: TGTGCCAGCAGCCCCTGGGGAGGCAGCCAAGAGACCCAGTACTTC.

The chain recombines TRBV12-2 with TRBJ2-7; the DNA was not compared with TRBD2, the D call given in the table. TRBV12-2 represents a pseudogene. The CDR3 length is 17 residues. The CDR3 loop reads CASRRLAGEPISYEQYV. CDR3 bases: TGTGCAAGTCGCCGACTAGCGGGGGAGCCTATATCCTACGAGCAGTACGTC.

The chain recombines TRBV30 with TRBJ1-2; 9 bases line up with TRBD1. J was trimmed by 0 bases and V by 2 bases; bases with no gene match: 1. CDR3 size: 14 residues. From germline, CDR1 is GTSNPN and CDR2 SVGIG (reference sequence). The CDR3 coding sequence is TGTGCCTGGAGTCGGACAGGGGCTAACTATGGCTACACCTTC. It specifies CAWSRTGANYGYTF. Looking up the rest from reference TRBV30 and TRBJ1-2 gives the full variable domain: SQTIHQWPATLVQPVGSPLSLECTVEGTSNPNLYWYRQAAGRGLQLLFYSVGIGQISSEVPQNLSASRPQDRQFILSSKKLLLSDSGFYLCAWSRTGANYGYTFGSGTRLTVV.

Written as DNA, the CDR3 is TGTGCCAGCAGCCAAAACCTCGGACAGGGTAATTCACCCCTCCACTTT. Translated: CASSQNLGQGNSPLHF. The genes are TRBV7-6 and TRBJ1-6; 8 bases map to TRBD1. The CDR3 runs to 16 residues. Germline V gene sequence: CDR1 SGHVS, CDR2 FNYEAQ. V lost 5 bases to trimming and J lost 6 bases; unmatched junction nucleotides: 9.